This T cell receptor beta chain was identified in a study of blood T cell repertoires in COVID-19. For the study at large: Spain, Italy and the United States supplied samples that represented acute and convalescent COVID-19. The analysed material was cDNA or gDNA that came from T cells, B-cell-depleted T cells, or PBMCs.

Source study methods: Amplifying reference gene primers gave estimates of nucleated cell counts. TCRdb keeps only in-frame clones here, not all; method: immunoSEQ multiplex PCR. V and J calls and clone size come straight from that table; D and trimming were deduced from the DNA. The sample lists roughly 100,000 clones, 84% occurring once. Source material: peripheral blood. The receptor was isolated from a human donor in a cohort sampled during active COVID-19.

The CDR3 here is CASRPGRGYEQYF. For the CDR3, the DNA is TGTGCCAGCAGACCCGGGAGGGGTTACGAGCAGTACTTC. This rearrangement joins TRBV6-5 to TRBJ2-7, with TRBD2 identical over 8 bases. Germline V gene lookup returns CDR1 MNHEY and CDR2 SVGAGI. There are 13 residues in the CDR3. The V and J ends lost 6 bases and 4 bases, in that order; junction bases with no gene match: 5.